Each of the 21 T cell receptor beta chains below was sequenced from the same sample in a study of T cell responses to AZD1222 COVID-19 vaccine. TCRdb's table, derived via immunoSEQ multiplex PCR, lists solely in-frame clones and lacks some. This sample has fewer than 85,000 clones; about 91% occur once, and the top ten carry 15% to 20%. This specimen was peripheral blood, taken on day 0 of AZD1222 vaccination. The origin of the receptors is an adult in good health.

This sequence joins TRBV5-6 and TRBJ2-1; TRBD2 matches 10 bases. Germline CDR1 SGHDT, CDR2 YYEEEE. CDR3 length equals 15 residues. Trimming cost V 0 bases and J 8 bases; bases outside gene matches: 5. The CDR3 loop reads CASSLALAGVHEQFF. Written as DNA, the CDR3 is TGTGCCAGCAGCTTGGCCCTAGCGGGAGTTCATGAGCAGTTCTTC.

V and J are TRBV28 and TRBJ1-6; TRBD1 aligns across 9 bases. Germline trimming cut 6 bases from V and 6 bases from J; bases unmatched to any gene: 6. Germline loops: CDR1 MDHEN, CDR2 SYDVKM. The CDR3 length is 15 residues. CDR3 amino acids: CASSLGQGFNSPLHF. In nucleotides, the CDR3 is TGTGCCAGCAGCCTCGGACAGGGGTTTAATTCACCCCTCCACTTT.

The J gene is TRBJ2-7, the V gene TRBV18, with TRBD2 matching 12 bases. With V trimmed by 0 bases and J by 1 base, 4 bases remained unmatched. CDR3 size: 17 residues. Germline values: CDR1 KGHSH, CDR2 LQKENI. The CDR3, as DNA: TGTGCCAGCTCACCACCCCGACTAGCGGGAGCGTCCTACGAGCAGTACTTC. Translation: CASSPPRLAGASYEQYF.

The V gene is TRBV3-1 (or the pseudogene TRBV3-2), the J gene TRBJ1-1; D gene ambiguous. This CDR3 has 15 residues. Trimming pared 0 bases from V and 3 bases from J, leaving 11 bases between. CDR1 LGHDT and CDR2 YNNKEL come from the germline V gene (reference sequence). CDR3 in DNA: TGTGCCAGCAGCCAAGAGGGCAGGAGCGACACTGAAGCTTTCTTT. Encoded protein: CASSQEGRSDTEAFF.

The V gene is TRBV5-4, the J gene TRBJ2-7; 7 bases match TRBD2. Trimming took 0 bases from V and 3 from J; bases not matched to a gene: 9. The germline CDR1 and CDR2 sequences are SGHNT and YYREEE (reference sequence). CDR3 length equals 16 residues. The CDR3 coding sequence is TGTGCCAGCAGCTTGGTCCCGAGCGGGACCCTCTACGAGCAGTACTTC. It encodes CASSLVPSGTLYEQYF.

The rearrangement joins TRBV28 to TRBJ2-2; no reliable D call. The germline V and J ends were trimmed by 5 bases and 2 bases, with 12 bases remaining between them. In germline, CDR1 is MDHEN, CDR2 SYDVKM. This CDR3 is 15 amino acids long. Here the CDR3 DNA reads TGTGCCAGCAGTGATGCAGGAGAAAACACCGGGGAGCTGTTTTTT. This translates into CASSDAGENTGELFF.

The chain is built from TRBV5-1 and TRBJ2-7, with no clear D. The CDR3 length is 13 residues. Trimming cost V 4 bases and J 3 bases, with 11 bases left between them. Germline V gene lookup returns CDR1 SGHRS and CDR2 YFSETQ. CDR3 region: CASSMTWGYEQYF. The CDR3 coding sequence is TGCGCCAGCAGCATGACTTGGGGCTACGAGCAGTACTTC.

This chain uses TRBV7-2 with TRBJ2-3; TRBD2 aligns across 9 bases. CDR1 is SGHTA, CDR2 FQGNSA, per germline. The ends lost 4 bases at V and 7 bases at J; junction bases unmatched: 6. CDR3 length: 14 residues. CDR3 in amino acids: CASSSAGTSYTQYF. In nucleotides, the CDR3 is TGTGCCAGCAGCTCCGCCGGGACTAGCTATACGCAGTATTTT.

The CDR3 region has the DNA TGTGCCAGTAGTGACGGGACTAGCGGGGCCTACAATGAGCAGTTCTTC. This sequence encodes CASSDGTSGAYNEQFF. The chain combines TRBV19 with TRBJ2-1; TRBD2 agrees at 13 bases. The V gene's germline CDR1 is LNHDA and CDR2 SQIVND (reference sequence). The CDR3 is 16 amino acids. The V gene end was trimmed by 5 bases and the J gene end by 2 bases; junction bases not matched to a gene: 3. Full variable domain (missing parts from reference TRBV19 and TRBJ2-1): DGGITQSPKYLFRKEGQNVTLSCEQNLNHDAMYWYRQDPGQGLRLIYYSQIVNDFQKGDIAEGYSVSREKKESFPLTVTSAQKNPTAFYLCASSDGTSGAYNEQFFGPGTRLTVL.

The V gene is TRBV9, the J gene TRBJ1-6, with D tentatively TRBD1 (6 bases). The CDR3 runs 15 residues. Trimming shortened V by 3 bases and J by 10 bases, and 17 bases separated the two germline ends. Germline V gene data show CDR1 as SGDLS and CDR2 as YYNGEE. CDR3 nucleotide sequence: TGTGCCAGCAGCGCCGGGACACACTACGGATCACCCCTCCACTTT. This gives the protein CASSAGTHYGSPLHF. Variable domain in full (rest from reference TRBV9 and TRBJ1-6): DSGVTQTPKHLITATGQRVTLRCSPRSGDLSVYWYQQSLDQGLQFLIQYYNGEERAKGNILERFSAQQFPDLHSELNLSSLELGDSALYFCASSAGTHYGSPLHFGNGTRLTVT.

The table lists this clone with a count of one. The gene calls are TRBV7-9 and TRBJ1-2; 7 bases line up with TRBD1. The V and J ends lost 5 bases and 7 bases, in that order; junction bases with no gene match: 22. Germline V gene sequence: CDR1 SEHNR, CDR2 FQNEAQ (reference sequence). CDR3 length: 18 residues. CDR3 in DNA: TGTGCCAGCAGCATTATTCCCCTCAACCGACAGGGAGGGGTTGGCTACACCTTC. It specifies CASSIIPLNRQGGVGYTF.

This clone is deemed large (0.1 to 1%). CDR3 coding DNA: TGCGCCAGCAGCCCCGCAGGAGGGGCGGGAGGGACCTACGAGCAGTACTTC. Encoded protein: CASSPAGGAGGTYEQYF. The chain combines TRBV4-1 with TRBJ2-7; 9 bases line up with TRBD2. The CDR3 runs to 17 residues. The ends lost 4 bases at V and 2 bases at J; junction bases unmatched: 12. The germline V gene has CDR1 MGHRA and CDR2 YSYEKL.

The V gene is TRBV28, the J gene TRBJ2-7, with 10 bases fitting TRBD2. Trimming took 8 bases from V and 6 from J; bases not matched to a gene: 4. The germline V gene encodes CDR1 MDHEN and CDR2 SYDVKM. CDR3 length: 12 residues. The CDR3 region has the DNA TGTGCCAGCCAAAGCGGGAGGGCCGAGCAGTACTTC. It encodes CASQSGRAEQYF.

The J gene is TRBJ1-5, the V gene TRBV6-4; TRBD1 might be the D (6 bases). CDR3 length: 11 residues. V shed 7 bases and J shed 10 bases, with 11 bases lying between them. The germline V gene encodes CDR1 MRHNA and CDR2 SNTAGT. Written as DNA, the CDR3 is TGTGCCAGCAACCACAGGGAACCCCAGCATTTT. It is translated as CASNHREPQHF.

The chain uses TRBV2 and TRBJ2-7; 8 bases agree with TRBD1. CDR1 and CDR2 (germline): SNHLY, FYNNEI. V trimming: 3 bases; J trimming: 7 bases; junction bases outside the gene matches: 5. This CDR3 is built from 13 residues. In nucleotides, the CDR3 is TGTGCCAGCAGTGAGCAGGGGGCGGGAGAGCAGTACTTC. Encoded protein: CASSEQGAGEQYF.

V gene TRBV7-9 combines with J gene TRBJ2-1; D is unresolved. Deletions cut 2 bases from V and 0 bases from J, with 11 bases between. Germline CDR1 SEHNR, CDR2 FQNEAQ (reference sequence). CDR3 length: 16 amino acids. For the CDR3, the DNA is TGTGCCAGCAGCTTATACCGAGGCAGCTCCTACAATGAGCAGTTCTTC. Encoded protein: CASSLYRGSSYNEQFF.

V is TRBV6-5 and J is TRBJ2-1, with TRBD2 identical over 7 bases. The CDR3 loop spans 14 amino acids. Germline V CDR1 and CDR2: MNHEY, SVGAGI. V lost 2 bases to trimming and J lost 7 bases; unmatched junction nucleotides: 5. CDR3 sequence: CASSYGGSYNEQFF. DNA for the CDR3: TGTGCCAGCAGTTACGGCGGGAGCTATAATGAGCAGTTCTTC.

V and J are TRBV10-2 and TRBJ2-7; TRBD2 is a possible D gene (6 bases). Germline values: CDR1 WSHSY, CDR2 SAAADI. This CDR3 is built from 12 residues. Trimming removed 2 bases from V and 4 bases from J, with 6 bases in between. The DNA of the CDR3 is TGCGCCAGCAGTGAGGCGGGATACGAGCAGTACTTC. Its protein is CASSEAGYEQYF.

The V and J genes are TRBV5-8 and TRBJ2-5; D could derive from TRBD1 or TRBD2 (6 bases each). Germline V gene data show CDR1 as SGHTS and CDR2 as YDEGEE. V was clipped by 4 bases and J by 1 base, with 11 bases between them. This CDR3 comprises 14 residues. This chain's CDR3 is CASSEGDFQETQYF. CDR3 coding DNA: TGTGCCAGCAGCGAGGGGGACTTCCAAGAGACCCAGTACTTC. Drawing the rest from reference TRBV5-8 and TRBJ2-5, the complete variable domain is EAGVTQSPTHLIKTRGQQATLRCSPISGHTSVYWYQQALGLGLQFLLWYDEGEERNRGNFPPRFSGRQFPNYSSELNVNALELEDSALYLCASSEGDFQETQYFGPGTRLLVL.

The chain combines TRBV28 with TRBJ1-2; TRBD1 aligns across 9 bases. From germline, CDR1 is MDHEN and CDR2 SYDVKM. Losses at the gene ends were 3 bases for V and 6 bases for J; bases not matched to a gene: 11. CDR3 length: 16 amino acids. The CDR3 DNA sequence: TGTGCCAGCAGTTTGCCCGACCTTGACAGGGGGAATGGCTACACCTTC. Its translation: CASSLPDLDRGNGYTF.

The CDR3 sequence: CASTPWGQSNQPQHF. The CDR3 DNA follows: TGTGCCAGTACGCCCTGGGGACAGAGCAATCAGCCCCAGCATTTT. The chain employs TRBV19 and TRBJ1-5, with 7 bases identical to TRBD1. The CDR3 extends over 15 amino acids. J gave up 1 base and V 7 bases, and 7 bases lay outside the gene matches. Looked up from germline, CDR1 is LNHDA and CDR2 is SQIVND (reference sequence).